The subject of this entry is one T cell receptor (beta chain). Its antigen remains unidentified. The input lacks base qualities; no much larger clone sits a single base away. TCRbeta CDR3 regions were amplified from genomic DNA using the immunoSEQ Assay, a bias-controlled multiplex PCR. The original methods were these. The number of nucleated cells in each sample was estimated by amplification of reference gene primers within the assay. Sequence reads were collapsed and filtered to measure the absolute abundance of every unique TCRbeta CDR3 rearrangement. Productive Simpson clonality was computed per sample as the square root of Simpson's diversity index over productive rearrangements. Held by TCRdb, this immuneACCESS table contains in-frame sequences only and omits some clones. Under half of the omission traces to an unresolved V gene where checked; the cause of the rest is unknown. V, J and clone size reflect that table, while D and trimming were determined from the DNA. Present in this sample are 150,000 to 200,000 clones, approximately 90% of which were seen just once. Of the sample, roughly 21% is held by the ten largest clones.

Each collaborating institution followed its own protocols to collect whole blood in K2EDTA tubes. For TCRbeta analysis, collaborators shipped samples as frozen whole blood, isolated PBMCs, or DNA extracted from either of those sample types. This entry comes from a study of blood T cell repertoires in COVID-19 (dated by TCRdb to the early 2020s). With regard to the full study: The collaborator samples originated in the United States, Italy and Spain and spanned the acute and convalescent phases of COVID-19. The prospective study material was composed of cDNA or gDNA derived from T cells, B-cell-depleted T cells, or PBMCs. The dataset comprised deeply sampled blood TCRbeta repertoires from subjects exposed to, actively infected with, or recovered from COVID-19. The repertoires were made available in a free public database intended to serve as a resource for research on the immune response to SARS-CoV-2. Samples came from the ongoing ImmuneRACE study (first 160 participants) plus 1,254 subjects from 6 global collaborators. The sample metadata nearly always contained a de-identified subject ID, COVID-19 status, age in years and sex. Where available, HLA class I and class II types were obtained from metadata supplied by the sample provider rather than from assay-based typing.

What the authors observed across the whole study: How much clinical and demographic metadata was included differed by source and by participant, and the metadata was provided uncurated.

From cysteine to phenylalanine, the CDR3 is 13 amino acids long. Just the 39-base CDR3 DNA is kept, in frame starting at base 1. CDR1 is given as SGDLS and CDR2 as YYNGEE, both from the germline V gene. V loses 4 bases of germline sequence and J loses 7 bases, and the interval between the two ends is 14 bases. Sample: peripheral blood. This TCR was recovered from a man aged 55 to 69 with active or convalescent COVID-19. The V gene is TRBV9 and the J gene is TRBJ1-2; the best D guess is TRBD1, with 5 bases matching. The DNA reads as follows: TGTGCCAGCAGCATAGCAGGGAATAGTGGCTACACCTTC. This gives the protein CASSIAGNSGYTF.